This TCR beta chain was found in a study of T cell responses to AZD1222 COVID-19 vaccine. Whole-study results and caveats: Compared with day 0, the breadth and depth of the Spike-specific TCR repertoire rose significantly after two doses of AZD1222. Reports indicate that nearly half of spike-specific TCRs are directed at unmutated variant regions.

TCRdb's table, derived via immunoSEQ multiplex PCR, lists solely in-frame clones and lacks some. Of about 120,000 clones in the sample, about 91% were seen once. Worth noting for this clone: Its antigen is unidentified.

The sequence derives from an adult who received the AZD1222 COVID-19 vaccine. Sample: peripheral blood, taken 28 days after the second AZD1222 dose.

DNA for the CDR3: TGTGCCAGCAGTTTATCTCTAGCGGGAGTCGAGACCCAGTACTTC. Amino acid sequence: CASSLSLAGVETQYF. The V call is TRBV27, the J call TRBJ2-5, with 10 bases fitting TRBD2. The germline CDR1 and CDR2 sequences are MNHEY and SMNVEV (reference sequence). CDR3 length: 15 amino acids. With V trimmed by 0 bases and J by 5 bases, 3 bases remained unmatched.